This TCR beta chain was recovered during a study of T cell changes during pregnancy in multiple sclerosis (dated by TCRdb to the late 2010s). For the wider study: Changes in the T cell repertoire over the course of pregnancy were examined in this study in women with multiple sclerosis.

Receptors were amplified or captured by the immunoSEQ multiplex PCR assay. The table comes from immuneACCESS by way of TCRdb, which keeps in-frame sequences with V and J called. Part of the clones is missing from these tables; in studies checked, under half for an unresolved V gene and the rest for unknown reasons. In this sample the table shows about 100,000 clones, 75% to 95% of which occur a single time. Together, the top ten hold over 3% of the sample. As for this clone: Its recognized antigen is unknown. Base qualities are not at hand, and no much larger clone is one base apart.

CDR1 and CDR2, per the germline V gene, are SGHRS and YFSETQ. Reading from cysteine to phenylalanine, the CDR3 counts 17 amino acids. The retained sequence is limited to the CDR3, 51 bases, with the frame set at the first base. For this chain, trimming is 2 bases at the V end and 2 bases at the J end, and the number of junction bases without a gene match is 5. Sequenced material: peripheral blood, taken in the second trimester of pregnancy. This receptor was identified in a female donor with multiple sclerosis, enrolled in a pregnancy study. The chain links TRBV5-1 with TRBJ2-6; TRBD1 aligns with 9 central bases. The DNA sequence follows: TGCGCCAGCAGCTTCCGGGACAGGGAGACTGGGGCCAACGTCCTGACTTTC. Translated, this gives CASSFRDRETGANVLTF.